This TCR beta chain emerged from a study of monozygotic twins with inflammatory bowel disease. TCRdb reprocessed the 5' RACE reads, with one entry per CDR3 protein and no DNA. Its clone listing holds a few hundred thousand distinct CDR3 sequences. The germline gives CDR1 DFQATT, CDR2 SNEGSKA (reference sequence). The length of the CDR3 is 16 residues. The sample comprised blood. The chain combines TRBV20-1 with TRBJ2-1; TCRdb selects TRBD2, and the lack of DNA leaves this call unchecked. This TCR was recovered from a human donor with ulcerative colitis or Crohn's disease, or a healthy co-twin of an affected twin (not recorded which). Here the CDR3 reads CSASNPWTLQYNEQFF.